The present TCR beta chain was sequenced within a study of vaccination effects on CD4 cells after COVID-19. Here immunoSEQ multiplex PCR was the method, and the copy in TCRdb shows in-frame clones only, minus some. The table has more than 35,000 clones, 60% to 80% seen once. The germline gives CDR1 LGHNA, CDR2 YNFKEQ. This CDR3 region has 18 residues. The V and J ends lost 8 bases and 3 bases, in that order; junction bases with no gene match: 20. Of note for this clone: The target antigen is unknown.

Before sequencing took place, the ViraFEST assay used viral peptide pools to expand antigen-specific CD4+ T cells. Culture lasted about nine days before CD4+ T cell isolation. None of the vaccinated had previously contracted SARS-CoV-2, and their nucleocapsid antibodies tested negative. The source was CD4+ T cells from PBMCs cultured with HCoV-OC43 spike peptides, collected before COVID-19 vaccination. As for subset: HCoV-OC43 spike overlapping peptide pool stimulation. The receptor was isolated from a human donor who received a COVID-19 vaccine. The chain carries TRBV4-2 and TRBJ2-7; 9 bases map to TRBD1. CDR3 coding DNA: TGTGCCAGCCGTCTAGACACCGGGACAGGGACGGGATTCTACGAGCAGTACTTC. Protein product: CASRLDTGTGTGFYEQYF.